The present T cell receptor beta chain was sequenced within a study of T cells expressing NK-cell markers. The CDR3 consists of 15 residues. Germline V gives CDR1 MDHEN, CDR2 SYDVKM. With the 5' RACE reads reprocessed, TCRdb shows one record per CDR3 protein and no DNA. In all, the sample yields over 150,000 distinct CDR3 sequences. This clonotype originated in a man aged 18-70 years in good health. The sample consisted of blood T cells: a sorted CD56 or NKG2C T cell subset, CD4+ or CD8+ T cells, or bulk PBMC T cells (not recorded which). The chain has TRBV28 and TRBJ2-3; the D call of TRBD2 rests on TCRdb alone, since no DNA is present to check it. This CDR3 is CASSFKGLFTDTQYF.